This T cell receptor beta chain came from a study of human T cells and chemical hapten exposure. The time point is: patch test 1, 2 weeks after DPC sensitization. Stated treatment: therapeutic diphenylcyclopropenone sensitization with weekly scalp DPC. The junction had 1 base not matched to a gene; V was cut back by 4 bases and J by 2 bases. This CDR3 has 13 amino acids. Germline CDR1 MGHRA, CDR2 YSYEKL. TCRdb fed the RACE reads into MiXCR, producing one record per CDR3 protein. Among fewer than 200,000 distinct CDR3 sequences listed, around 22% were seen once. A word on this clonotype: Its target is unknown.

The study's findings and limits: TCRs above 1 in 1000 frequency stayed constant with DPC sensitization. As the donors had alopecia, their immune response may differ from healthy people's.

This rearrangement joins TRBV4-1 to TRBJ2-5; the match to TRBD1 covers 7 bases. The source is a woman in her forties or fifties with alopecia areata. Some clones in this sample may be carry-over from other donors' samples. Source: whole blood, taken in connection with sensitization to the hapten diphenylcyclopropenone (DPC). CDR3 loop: CASSRQGQETQYF. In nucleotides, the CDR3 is TGCGCCAGCAGCCGACAGGGACAAGAGACCCAGTACTTC.